The table lists the clone carrying this T cell receptor beta chain with a few counts. Trimming took 6 bases from V and 10 from J, leaving 19 bases between them. The length of the CDR3 is 14 residues. The germline V gene encodes CDR1 MNHNS and CDR2 SASEGT. The sample belongs to a study of T cells in Graves' hyperthyroidism and ophthalmopathy. Study at large: Peripheral blood was collected at initial diagnosis, before any treatment.

No ophthalmopathy progression within 18 months constituted stable Graves' hyperthyroidism. Patients aged 18 to 65 had newly diagnosed hyperthyroidism of under 2 months' duration. Amplification yielded TCR beta CDR3 regions, with RNA transcripts as the source. A first-round RT-PCR of the TCR CDR3 used the HTBI primer set. TCRdb fed the multiplex PCR reads into MiXCR, producing one record per CDR3 protein. Of 500,000 to 550,000 distinct CDR3 sequences listed, 20% are singletons. The sequence was collected from a man aged 18 to 30 with Graves' hyperthyroidism. Material: blood. The gene calls are TRBV6-1 and TRBJ1-5; no clear D gene. CDR3 DNA: TGTGCCAGCAGCCCAAGCTCGGAGGCTCGACCCCAGCATTTT. Its protein product is CASSPSSEARPQHF.